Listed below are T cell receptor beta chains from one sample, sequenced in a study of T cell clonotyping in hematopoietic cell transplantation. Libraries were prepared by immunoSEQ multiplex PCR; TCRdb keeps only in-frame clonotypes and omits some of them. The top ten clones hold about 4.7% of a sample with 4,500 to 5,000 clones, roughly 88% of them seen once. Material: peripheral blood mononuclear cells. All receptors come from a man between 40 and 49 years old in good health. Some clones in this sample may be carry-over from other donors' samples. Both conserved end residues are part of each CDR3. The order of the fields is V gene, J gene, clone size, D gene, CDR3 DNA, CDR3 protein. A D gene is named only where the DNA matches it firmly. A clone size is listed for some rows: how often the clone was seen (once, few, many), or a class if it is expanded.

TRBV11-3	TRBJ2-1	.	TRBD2	TGTGCCAGCAGCTTAATAGCGGGAGGCTACTACAATGAGCAGTTCTTC	CASSLIAGGYYNEQFF
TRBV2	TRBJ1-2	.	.	TGTGCCAGCAGTAGGTTCTGGCACTATGGCTACACCTTC	CASSRFWHYGYTF
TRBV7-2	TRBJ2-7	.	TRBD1	TGTGCCAGCAGCCCCTGGGGGACAGGGGCCTACGAGCAGTACTTC	CASSPWGTGAYEQYF
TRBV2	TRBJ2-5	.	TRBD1	TGTGCCGTTCAGGGGGACCAAGAGACCCAGTACTTC	CAVQGDQETQYF
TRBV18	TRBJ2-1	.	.	TGTGCCAGCTCGAAACGGGACTTCAATGAGCAGTTCTTC	CASSKRDFNEQFF
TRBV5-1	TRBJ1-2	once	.	TGCGCCAGCAGCTTACTAAACTATGGCTACACCTTC	CASSLLNYGYTF
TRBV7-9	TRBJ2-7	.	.	TGTGCCAGCAGCTCCCGTGAGACAGGACCCTACGAGCAGTACTTC	CASSSRETGPYEQYF
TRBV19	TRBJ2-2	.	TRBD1	TGTGCCAGTAGTCCGGGACAGGGGGCGTTATCGGAGCTGTTTTTT	CASSPGQGALSELFF
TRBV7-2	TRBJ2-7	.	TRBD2	TGTGCCAGCAGCTTATTCGGACTAGCGGGAGCGGTTGAGCAGTACTTC	CASSLFGLAGAVEQYF
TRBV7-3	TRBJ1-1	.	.	TGTGCCAGCAGCTCCACCTCGAGGGGCACTGAAGCTTTCTTT	CASSSTSRGTEAFF
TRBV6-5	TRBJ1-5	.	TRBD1	TGTGCCAGCAGTTCACCGGGGACAGGGGGCGTTCAGCCCCAGCATTTT	CASSSPGTGGVQPQHF
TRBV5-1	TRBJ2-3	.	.	TGCGCCAGCCTCGACGGGGGCTCGGGAGATACGCAGTATTTT	CASLDGGSGDTQYF
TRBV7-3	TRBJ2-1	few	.	TGTGCCAGCAGCTTAGTCGTGGCTGGTTCCTACAATGAGCAGTTCTTC	CASSLVVAGSYNEQFF
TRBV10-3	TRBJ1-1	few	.	TGTGCCATCAGTGAGACAGGAGCTTGGATCTCTGAAGCTTTCTTT	CAISETGAWISEAFF
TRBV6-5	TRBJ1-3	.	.	TGTGCCAGCAGGTCAGGGCCTGGAAACACCATATATTTT	CASRSGPGNTIYF